This TCR beta chain was sequenced in a study of CD8 T cells in ankylosing spondylitis. Broader study findings: Several highly homologous variants made up a TCR beta motif, and this motif appeared characteristic of ankylosing spondylitis blood. Past studies reported some motif variants in reactive arthritis synovial fluid and blood.

A word on this clonotype: Antigen: not known.

This CDR3 is built from 13 residues. Per the germline V gene, CDR1 is DFQATT and CDR2 is SNEGSKA (reference sequence). The V and J ends lost 4 bases and 6 bases, in that order; junction bases with no gene match: 5. Quantitative 5'-RACE with molecular barcodes generated TCR beta libraries. One entry per CDR3 protein, called by TCRdb with MiXCR from the 5' RACE reads. The sample shows more than 200,000 distinct CDR3 sequences, more than 20% of them seen only once. V gene TRBV20-1 combines with J gene TRBJ2-2, with 7 bases that match TRBD1. The sample taken for sequencing was blood, either unsorted or a sorted T cell fraction (not recorded which). This receptor was identified in a male donor with ankylosing spondylitis or in good health (not recorded which). The CDR3 DNA is TGCAGTGCTACGATACAGGGGCCCGGGGAGCTGTTTTTT. Its translation: CSATIQGPGELFF.